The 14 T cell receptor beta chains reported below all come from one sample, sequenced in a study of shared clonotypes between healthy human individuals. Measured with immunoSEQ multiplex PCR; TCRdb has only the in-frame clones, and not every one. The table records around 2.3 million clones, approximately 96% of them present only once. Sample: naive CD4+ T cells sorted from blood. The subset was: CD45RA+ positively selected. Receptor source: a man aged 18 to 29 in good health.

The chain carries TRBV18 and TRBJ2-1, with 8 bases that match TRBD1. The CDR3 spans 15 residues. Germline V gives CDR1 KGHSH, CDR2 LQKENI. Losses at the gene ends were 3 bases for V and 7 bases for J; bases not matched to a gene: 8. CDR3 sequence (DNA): TGTGCCAGCTCACCCGGGACAGGTTTGGTGAATGAGCAGTTCTTC. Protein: CASSPGTGLVNEQFF.

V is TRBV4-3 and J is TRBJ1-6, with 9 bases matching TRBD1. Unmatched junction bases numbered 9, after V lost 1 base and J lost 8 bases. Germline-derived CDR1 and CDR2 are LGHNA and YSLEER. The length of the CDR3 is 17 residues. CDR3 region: CASSQVSPGTGYSPLHF. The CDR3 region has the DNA TGCGCCAGCAGCCAAGTTTCCCCCGGGACAGGGTATTCACCCCTCCACTTT.

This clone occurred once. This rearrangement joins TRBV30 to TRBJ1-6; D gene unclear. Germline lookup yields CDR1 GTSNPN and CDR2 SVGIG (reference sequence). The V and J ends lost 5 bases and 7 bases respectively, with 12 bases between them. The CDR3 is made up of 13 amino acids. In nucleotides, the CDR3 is TGTGCCTGGTTGAATGCCCCCAATTCACCCCTCCACTTT. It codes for CAWLNAPNSPLHF.

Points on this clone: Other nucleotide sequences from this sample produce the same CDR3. The CDR3 nucleotides read TGTGCCATCAGTGAGGAGGGCTTCTATGGCTACACCTTC. It encodes CAISEEGFYGYTF. This chain uses TRBV10-3 with TRBJ1-2, with D unresolved. The germline CDR1 and CDR2 sequences are ENHRY and SYGVKD. The CDR3 spans 13 residues. V dropped 2 bases and J dropped 4 bases, with 8 bases sitting between them.

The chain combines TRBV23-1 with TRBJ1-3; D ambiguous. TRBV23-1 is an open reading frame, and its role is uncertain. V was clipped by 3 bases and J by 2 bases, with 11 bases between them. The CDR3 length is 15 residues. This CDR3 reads CASSQSPGPGNTIYF. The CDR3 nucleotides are TGCGCCAGCAGTCAGTCACCGGGCCCTGGAAACACCATATATTTT.

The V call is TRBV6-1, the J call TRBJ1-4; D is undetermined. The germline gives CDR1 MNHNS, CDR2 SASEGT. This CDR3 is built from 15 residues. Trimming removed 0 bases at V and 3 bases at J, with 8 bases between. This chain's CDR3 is CASSEAVNSNEKLFF. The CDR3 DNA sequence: TGTGCCAGCAGTGAAGCGGTAAATTCTAATGAAAAACTGTTTTTT.

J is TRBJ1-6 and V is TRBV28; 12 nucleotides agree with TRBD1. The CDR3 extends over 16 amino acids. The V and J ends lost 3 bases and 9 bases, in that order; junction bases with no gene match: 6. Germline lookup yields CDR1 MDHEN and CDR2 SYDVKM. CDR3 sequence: CASSFRGTGGRSPLHF. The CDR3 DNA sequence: TGTGCCAGCAGTTTTCGTGGGACAGGGGGCCGTTCACCCCTCCACTTT.

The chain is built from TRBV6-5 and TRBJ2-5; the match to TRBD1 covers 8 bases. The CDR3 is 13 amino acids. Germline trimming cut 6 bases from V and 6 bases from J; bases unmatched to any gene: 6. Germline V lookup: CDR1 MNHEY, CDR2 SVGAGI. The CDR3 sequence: CASRQGVQQTQYF. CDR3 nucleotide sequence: TGTGCCAGCAGACAGGGGGTACAGCAGACCCAGTACTTC.

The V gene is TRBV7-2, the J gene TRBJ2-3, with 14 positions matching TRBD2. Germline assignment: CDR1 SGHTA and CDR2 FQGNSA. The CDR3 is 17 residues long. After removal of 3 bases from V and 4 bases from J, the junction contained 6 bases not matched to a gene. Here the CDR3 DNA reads TGTGCCAGCAGCTTCCGTATGACTAGCGGGAGGGCAGATACGCAGTATTTT. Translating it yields CASSFRMTSGRADTQYF. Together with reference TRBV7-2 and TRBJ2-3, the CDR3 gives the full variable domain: GAGVSQSPSNKVTEKGKDVELRCDPISGHTALYWYRQSLGQGLEFLIYFQGNSAPDKSGLPSDRFSAERTGGSVSTLTIQRTQQEDSAVYLCASSFRMTSGRADTQYFGPGTRLTVL.

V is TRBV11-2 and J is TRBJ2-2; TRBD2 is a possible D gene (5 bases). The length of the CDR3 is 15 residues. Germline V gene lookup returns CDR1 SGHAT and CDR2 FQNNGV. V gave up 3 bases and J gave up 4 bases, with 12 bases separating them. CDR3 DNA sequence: TGTGCCAGCAGCTTTGGGAGCCAACGCACCGGGGAGCTGTTTTTT. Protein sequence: CASSFGSQRTGELFF.

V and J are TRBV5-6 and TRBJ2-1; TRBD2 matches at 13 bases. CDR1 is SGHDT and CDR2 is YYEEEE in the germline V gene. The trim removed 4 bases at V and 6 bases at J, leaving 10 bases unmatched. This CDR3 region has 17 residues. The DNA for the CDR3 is TGTGCCAGCAGCCCCGGGACTAGCGGGACCATTAGCAATGAGCAGTTCTTC. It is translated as CASSPGTSGTISNEQFF.

CDR3 protein: CASSGRTGGLYYGYTF. In nucleotides, the CDR3 is TGTGCCAGCAGTGGCCGGACAGGGGGGCTCTACTATGGCTACACCTTC. The chain combines TRBV28 with TRBJ1-2, with 10 bases identical to TRBD1. The V segment lost 5 bases and the J segment 3 bases; nucleotides outside the gene matches: 9. CDR3 length: 16 residues. Germline V CDR1 and CDR2: MDHEN, SYDVKM.

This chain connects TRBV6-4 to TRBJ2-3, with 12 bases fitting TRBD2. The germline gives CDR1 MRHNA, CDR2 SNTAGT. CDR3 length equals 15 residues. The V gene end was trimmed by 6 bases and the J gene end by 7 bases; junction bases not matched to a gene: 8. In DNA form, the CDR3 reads TGTGCCAGCAGCGCTAGCGGGGGGGCCGTAAATACGCAGTATTTT. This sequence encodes CASSASGGAVNTQYF.

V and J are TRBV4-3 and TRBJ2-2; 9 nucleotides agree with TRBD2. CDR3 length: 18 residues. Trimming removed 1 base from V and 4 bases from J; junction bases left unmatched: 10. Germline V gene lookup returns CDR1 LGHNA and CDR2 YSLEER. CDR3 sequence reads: CASSQVSSGIARTGELFF. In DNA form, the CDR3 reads TGCGCCAGCAGCCAAGTGTCTAGCGGGATCGCGCGCACCGGGGAGCTGTTTTTT.